This passage covers 12 T cell receptor beta chains from one sample sequenced in a study of blood T cell repertoires in COVID-19. The assay was immunoSEQ multiplex PCR, and TCRdb's table has in-frame clones only and misses some. The repertoire holds roughly 32,000 clones, with approximately 91% as singletons. Input material: peripheral blood. The source is a man in his sixties with acute or convalescent COVID-19.

The genes are TRBV30 and TRBJ2-3, with D tentatively TRBD1 (5 bases). Germline CDR1 reads GTSNPN; CDR2 reads SVGIG (reference sequence). This CDR3 has 13 amino acids. With 0 bases removed from V and 1 base from J, the gap between germline ends came to 5 bases. CDR3 protein: CAWSVGGTDTQYF. CDR3 DNA: TGTGCCTGGAGTGTAGGGGGCACAGATACGCAGTATTTT. The whole variable domain, remainder taken from reference TRBV30 and TRBJ2-3, is SQTIHQWPATLVQPVGSPLSLECTVEGTSNPNLYWYRQAAGRGLQLLFYSVGIGQISSEVPQNLSASRPQDRQFILSSKKLLLSDSGFYLCAWSVGGTDTQYFGPGTRLTVL.

The chain employs TRBV6-6 and TRBJ2-1; 9 bases agree with TRBD1. The CDR3 loop spans 14 amino acids. The germline V gene encodes CDR1 MNHNY and CDR2 SVGAGI (reference sequence). J lost 12 bases, V lost 6 bases, and 12 bases had no gene match. CDR3 loop: CASSLRDRALTQFF. The CDR3 nucleotides read TGTGCCAGCAGCCTCCGGGACAGGGCATTAACGCAGTTCTTC.

This sequence joins TRBV7-2 and TRBJ1-2, with TRBD1 matching 7 bases. Germline loops: CDR1 SGHTA, CDR2 FQGNSA. CDR3 size: 13 residues. V dropped 5 bases and J dropped 4; count of bases not matched to a gene: 4. The CDR3 sequence is CASSIDRVYGYTF. Here the CDR3 DNA reads TGTGCCAGCAGCATCGACAGGGTCTATGGCTACACCTTC.

The chain is built from TRBV18 and TRBJ1-1; maybe TRBD1 (5 bases). V lost 4 bases, J lost 4 bases, and 16 bases lay in between. This CDR3 is 15 amino acids long. Germline CDR1 is KGHSH and CDR2 is LQKENI. CDR3 bases: TGTGCCAGCTCACGGCAGGGAAGAGGAACCACTGAAGCTTTCTTT. It codes for CASSRQGRGTTEAFF.

A note on this clone: At one boundary the junction diverges from the germline segment, which might be a read error. J is TRBJ2-1 and V is TRBV7-7; possibly TRBD1 for D (6 bases). Germline loops: CDR1 SSHAT, CDR2 FNYEAQ (reference sequence). The CDR3 sequence is 13 residues long. The CDR3 DNA reads as TGTGCTAGCAGCTTAAACAGGGACAATGAGCAGTTCTTC. The encoded protein is CASSLNRDNEQFF.

The gene calls are TRBV12-5 and TRBJ1-4; 12 bases are a match to TRBD1. The CDR3 runs to 16 residues. The V segment lost 0 bases and the J segment 9 bases; nucleotides outside the gene matches: 5. Germline V gene lookup returns CDR1 LGHNT and CDR2 FRNRAP. The CDR3 bases are TGTGCTAGTGGTTTGGTACTAGGGACAGGGGGCCAAAAACTGTTTTTT. This sequence encodes CASGLVLGTGGQKLFF.

CDR3 nucleotide sequence: TGTGCCAGCAGTCGAACGACAGTAATGAACACTGAAGCTTTCTTT. Encoded protein: CASSRTTVMNTEAFF. This chain uses TRBV7-8 with TRBJ1-1; D might be TRBD1 (5 bases). Trimming left V 6 bases short and J 0 bases short, with 14 bases between. Germline V CDR1 and CDR2: SGHVS, FQNEAQ. This CDR3 comprises 15 residues.

The chain joins TRBV4-1 to TRBJ1-1; D is possibly TRBD1 (5 bases). Trimming removed 3 bases at V and 7 bases at J, with 12 bases between. Germline loops: CDR1 MGHRA, CDR2 YSYEKL. The CDR3 is 13 amino acids. The CDR3 is CASSQWGRLEAFF. Here the CDR3 DNA reads TGCGCCAGCAGCCAGTGGGGGAGGCTTGAAGCTTTCTTT.

The V call is TRBV7-9, the J call TRBJ2-3, with D unclear. The CDR3 has 13 residues. Trimming took 1 base from V and 3 from J, leaving 5 bases between them. In germline, CDR1 is SEHNR, CDR2 FQNEAQ (reference sequence). CDR3 nucleotide sequence: TGTGCCAGCAGCTTAGGAGGAACAGATACGCAGTATTTT. Protein sequence: CASSLGGTDTQYF.

The chain recombines TRBV7-8 with TRBJ2-2; possible D gene TRBD1, 6 bases. The germline CDR1 and CDR2 sequences are SGHVS and FQNEAQ. There are 17 residues in the CDR3. The V end was cut by 1 base, the J end by 0 bases, with 12 bases between. The chain's CDR3 is CASSLGVGTTNTGELFF. The CDR3 DNA is TGTGCCAGCAGCTTAGGGGTCGGGACAACGAACACCGGGGAGCTGTTTTTT. Drawing the rest from reference TRBV7-8 and TRBJ2-2, the complete variable domain is GAGVSQSPRYKVAKRGQDVALRCDPISGHVSLFWYQQALGQGPEFLTYFQNEAQLDKSGLPSDRFFAERPEGSVSTLKIQRTQQEDSAVYLCASSLGVGTTNTGELFFGEGSRLTVL.

In its sample, this clone was seen a few times. The V call is TRBV3-1 (or the pseudogene TRBV3-2), the J call TRBJ1-2, with TRBD1 as a possible D gene (5 bases). Trimming took off 0 bases at V and 4 bases at J, with 18 bases between the two ends. CDR3 length equals 17 residues. Germline loops: CDR1 LGHDT, CDR2 YNNKEL (reference sequence). In DNA form, the CDR3 reads TGTGCCAGCAGCCAAGATAGGTTCAGGGAGGGATTCTATGGCTACACCTTC. Translation: CASSQDRFREGFYGYTF.

V is TRBV27 and J is TRBJ1-4, with 9 bases matching TRBD1. V dropped 3 bases and J dropped 5; count of bases not matched to a gene: 7. The CDR3 runs to 16 residues. In germline, CDR1 is MNHEY, CDR2 SMNVEV (reference sequence). CDR3 DNA sequence: TGTGCCAGCAGTTTCACTTACAGGGGGCGGAATGAAAAACTGTTTTTT. Amino acids: CASSFTYRGRNEKLFF.